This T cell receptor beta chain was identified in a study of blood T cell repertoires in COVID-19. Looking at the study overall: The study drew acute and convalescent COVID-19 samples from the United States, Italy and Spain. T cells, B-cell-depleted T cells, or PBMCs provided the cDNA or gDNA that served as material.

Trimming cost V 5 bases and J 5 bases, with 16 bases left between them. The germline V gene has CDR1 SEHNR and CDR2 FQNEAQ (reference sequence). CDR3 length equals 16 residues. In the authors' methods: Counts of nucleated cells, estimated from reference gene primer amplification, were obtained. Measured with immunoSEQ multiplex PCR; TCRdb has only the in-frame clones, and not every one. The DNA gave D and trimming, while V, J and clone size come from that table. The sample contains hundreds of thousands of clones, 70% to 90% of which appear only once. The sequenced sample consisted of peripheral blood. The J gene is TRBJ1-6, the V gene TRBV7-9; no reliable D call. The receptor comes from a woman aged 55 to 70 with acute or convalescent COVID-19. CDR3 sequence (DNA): TGTGCCAGCAGCCCTCGTATGGGCGCGAATAATTCACCCCTCCACTTT. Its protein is CASSPRMGANNSPLHF.